This T cell receptor (beta chain) derives from a study of blood T cell repertoires in COVID-19. Study background: Samples of COVID-19 (acute and convalescent) were obtained from the United States, Italy and Spain. PBMCs, B-cell-depleted T cells, or T cells were the source of the cDNA or gDNA that made up the material.

Per the original methods: From reference gene primer amplification, estimates of nucleated cell counts were derived. The repertoire was sequenced with immunoSEQ multiplex PCR; TCRdb's copy has only in-frame clones and lacks some. That table is the source of V, J and clone size, and D and trimming were worked out from the DNA. The repertoire has about 350,000 clones, more than 70% of them found once; the top ten carry approximately 1%. The age range of participants was about 18 to 100 years, with residence in under 30 US areas. This sequence originates from a woman between 25 and 40 years old who had been exposed to COVID-19. The sequenced material came from PBMCs or T cells enriched from blood (not recorded which).

For the CDR3, the DNA is TGTGCCAGCTCACGACAGGGGCCGGTACAAGAGACCCAGTACTTC. Residues: CASSRQGPVQETQYF. This rearrangement joins TRBV18 to TRBJ2-5; the match to TRBD1 covers 8 bases. CDR1 KGHSH and CDR2 LQKENI come from the germline V gene. J lost 2 bases, V lost 4 bases, and 6 bases had no gene match. CDR3 length equals 15 residues.